This record looks at one T cell receptor beta chain sequence and its context. This specimen belongs to a study of PD-1 blockade in classical Hodgkin lymphoma. Clones were read by immunoSEQ multiplex PCR, and TCRdb kept only the in-frame ones, dropping some. The sample has 25,000 to 35,000 clones, roughly 80% seen once; the top ten hold around 0.6%. Specified time point: cycle 4 day 1 (C4D1), after six to seven weeks of nivolumab. Every patient had relapsed following autologous stem cell transplantation, and cohorts differed in brentuximab vedotin exposure. By magnetic negative selection, CD4+ T cells were purified from thawed PBMCs. CDR3 length: 19 amino acids. The ends lost 4 bases at V and 0 bases at J; junction bases unmatched: 16. In germline, CDR1 is SEHNR, CDR2 FQNEAQ (reference sequence).

V gene TRBV7-9 combines with J gene TRBJ2-7, with TRBD1 matching 9 bases. The source was CD4+ T cells from blood, collected before the fourth cycle of nivolumab. The receptor was isolated from a human donor with classical Hodgkin lymphoma. The CDR3 DNA reads TGTGCCAGCAGCTCCAACCCGGGACAGGGAGCCTCTAGCTCCTACGAGCAGTACTTC. Translation: CASSSNPGQGASSSYEQYF.